This TCR beta chain derives from a study of graft-versus-host responses after intestinal transplantation. Study background: Every recipient underwent anti-thymocyte globulin induction, then tacrolimus and steroids for roughly 3 years.

Clones were sequenced by immunoSEQ multiplex PCR, and TCRdb holds only the in-frame ones, with some missing. The sample lists roughly 5,000 clones, approximately 30% seen once, with roughly 7% in the top ten. Germline values: CDR1 SGHNT, CDR2 YYREEE (reference sequence). V gave up 4 bases and J gave up 4 bases, with 6 bases separating them. The CDR3 length is 12 residues. Each mixed lymphocyte reaction held roughly 200,000 CFSE-labeled responders and roughly 200,000 irradiated violet-dye-labeled stimulators. This specimen was alloreactive CD8+ T cells from a mixed lymphocyte reaction culture, taken before intestinal transplant. Subset in this sample: CFSE-low proliferating T cells sorted from roughly 6-day pre-transplant mixed lymphocyte reaction (GvH or HvG direction). The receptor's source is a human patient who received an intestinal transplant. J is TRBJ2-1 and V is TRBV5-4; D is ambiguous. CDR3 coding DNA: TGTGCCAGCAGCCAAGGGTACAATGAGCAGTTCTTC. This codes for CASSQGYNEQFF.